This T cell receptor beta chain was obtained from a study of shared clonotypes between healthy human individuals. CDR1 and CDR2 from the germline V gene are MGHRA and YSYEKL. This CDR3 has 13 amino acids. V was shortened by 6 bases and J by 0 bases, with 6 bases between the two germline ends. In the study's own analysis: Quality scores were absent from the junction-only immunoSEQ sequences, so filtering differed. This table comes from immunoSEQ multiplex PCR, and its TCRdb copy is limited to in-frame clones, with some not included. V, J and clone size are those of that table, while D and trimming were read from the DNA. The sample shows roughly 810,000 clones, 96% of them seen only once. The naive CD8 fraction comprised CD45RO-negative cells positively selected for CCR7 and excluded terminally differentiated effector memory CD45RA+ cells.

The receptor was isolated from a man aged 25 to 45 in good health. The sequenced sample consisted of naive CD8+ T cells sorted from blood. The V call is TRBV4-1, the J call TRBJ2-4; D unresolved. The CDR3 bases are TGCGCCAGCAGTCAGATAGCCAAAAACATTCAGTACTTC. This translates into CASSQIAKNIQYF.